This T cell receptor beta chain is drawn from a study of T cell responses to AZD1222 COVID-19 vaccine. The data were produced by immunoSEQ multiplex PCR, yet TCRdb's version contains in-frame clones alone and is incomplete. The sample lists about 150,000 clones; 80% to 85% were seen once. Germline CDR1 reads SGHRS; CDR2 reads YFSETQ. V shed 3 bases and J 7 bases; nucleotides not matched to a gene: 4. The CDR3 is 14 residues long. This clonotype was sampled from an adult in good health. The chain recombines TRBV5-1 with TRBJ2-1; 10 bases agree with TRBD1. Source: peripheral blood, taken on day 0 of MenACWY control vaccination. Written as DNA, the CDR3 is TGCGCCAGCAGCTCCCGGGACAGGGGTAATGAGCAGTTCTTC. It translates to CASSSRDRGNEQFF.